The clone carrying this T cell receptor beta chain has a handful of counts. No antigen is known for it. The sample belongs to a study of metastatic and nonmetastatic thyroid tumors. Study observations and caveats: The reported finding was significantly higher TCR beta diversity in malignant thyroid tumors relative to benign nodules, in blood and tumor.

The CDR3 runs 15 residues. Germline loops: CDR1 MDHEN, CDR2 SYDVKM. Trimming took off 6 bases at V and 5 bases at J, with 14 bases between the two ends. TCRdb reanalyzed the PCR reads via MiXCR. This table holds 20,000 to 25,000 clones, approximately 24% found once. Thyroid surgery was performed in patients who had received no treatment beforehand. The source is a female donor with papillary thyroid cancer or a benign thyroid nodule (not recorded which). Some clones in this sample may be carry-over from other donors' samples. V and J are TRBV28 and TRBJ2-6, with D possibly matching TRBD1 (6 bases). The sequenced sample was tumor tissue. CDR3 protein: CASSRTGFWANVLTF. CDR3 sequence (DNA): TGTGCCAGCAGCCGTACAGGGTTTTGGGCCAACGTCCTGACTTTC.